Included here is one TCR beta chain sequence, with context. Its antigen is unknown. The same CDR3 also results from other DNA sequences found in this sample. Profiling relied on immunoSEQ multiplex PCR, and the TCRdb table lists in-frame clones only, not all of them. The sample has roughly 100,000 clones; 80% to 95% are singletons. The sample belongs to a study of T cell responses to AZD1222 COVID-19 vaccine. The study, taken as a whole, reports: Only 5 or 6 AZD1222 recipients were seropositive at baseline.

The germline CDR1 and CDR2 sequences are SGHTA and FQGNSA. With V trimmed by 5 bases and J by 4 bases, 4 bases remained unmatched. This CDR3 is 14 amino acids long. The chain combines TRBV7-2 with TRBJ2-7; 11 bases are a match to TRBD2. This clonotype was sampled from an adult in good health. Here the sequenced sample was peripheral blood, taken on day 0 of AZD1222 vaccination. CDR3 nucleotides: TGTGCCAGCAGCACCACTAGCGGGGGTTACGAGCAGTACTTC. This translates into CASSTTSGGYEQYF.